The clone carrying this TCR beta chain was recorded once. As yet, its antigen is unknown. The CDR3 runs to 13 residues. Germline lookup yields CDR1 LGHNA and CDR2 YNFKEQ. The germline V and J ends were trimmed by 1 base and 1 base, with 4 bases remaining between them. The data stem from a study of vaccination and CD4 T cells after COVID-19. Study-level background: In the convalescent group, nasal swab PCR was SARS-CoV-2 positive; about nine cases were mild and one severe.

The Oncomine TCR Beta short-read assay generated sequence data from the DNA of cultured CD4+ T cells. TCRdb reprocessed the PCR reads via MiXCR and lists one record per CDR3 protein. In the table there are roughly 18,000 distinct CDR3 sequences, around 50% of which are singletons. Time point indicated: late sampling 161 to 241 days after vaccination in three convalescent patients. The treatment is: roughly nine-day PBMC culture with coronavirus spike peptide pools or control peptides (ViraFEST assay). T cells were expanded with peptide pools, and expanded clonotypes were identified by TCR sequencing. Study results and caveats: Median SARS-CoV-2-reactive clonotype numbers went from approximately 21 to 38; this increase was not significant.

Specimen: CD4+ T cells from blood, cultured in vitro, collected about 7 months after SARS-CoV-2 vaccination. The J gene is TRBJ1-1, the V gene TRBV4-2, with D unclear. The source is a human donor who had recovered from COVID-19. CDR3 loop: CASSQGGNTEAFF. The CDR3, as DNA: TGTGCCAGCAGCCAAGGGGGGAACACTGAAGCTTTCTTT.